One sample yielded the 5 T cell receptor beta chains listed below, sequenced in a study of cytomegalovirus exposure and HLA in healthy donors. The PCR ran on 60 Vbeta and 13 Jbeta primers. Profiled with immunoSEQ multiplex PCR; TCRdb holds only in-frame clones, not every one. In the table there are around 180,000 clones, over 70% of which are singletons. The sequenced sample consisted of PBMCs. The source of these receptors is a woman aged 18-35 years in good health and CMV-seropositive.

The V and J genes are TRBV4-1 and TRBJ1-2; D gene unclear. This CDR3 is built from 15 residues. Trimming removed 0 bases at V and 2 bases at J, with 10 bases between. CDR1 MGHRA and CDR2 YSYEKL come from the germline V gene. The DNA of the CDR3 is TGCGCCAGCAGCCAAGATCTTTACGGGAACTATGGCTACACCTTC. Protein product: CASSQDLYGNYGYTF.

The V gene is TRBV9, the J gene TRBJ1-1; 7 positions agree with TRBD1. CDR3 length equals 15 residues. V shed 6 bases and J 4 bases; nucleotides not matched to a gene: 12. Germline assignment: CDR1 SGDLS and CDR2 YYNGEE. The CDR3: CASNRLTGPGTEAFF. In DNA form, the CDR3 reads TGTGCCAGCAACCGCTTGACAGGGCCGGGCACTGAAGCTTTCTTT.

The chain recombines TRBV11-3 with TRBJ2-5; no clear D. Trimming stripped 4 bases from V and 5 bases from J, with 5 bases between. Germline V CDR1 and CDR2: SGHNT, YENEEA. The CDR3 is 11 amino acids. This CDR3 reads CASSSPETQYF. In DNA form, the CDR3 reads TGTGCCAGCAGCTCCCCGGAGACCCAGTACTTC.

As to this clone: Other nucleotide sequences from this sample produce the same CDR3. CDR3 sequence reads: CASSLSGGSYNEQFF. The CDR3 DNA sequence: TGTGCCAGCAGCTTAAGCGGGGGGTCCTACAATGAGCAGTTCTTC. The V call is TRBV7-2, the J call TRBJ2-1; 9 bases agree with TRBD2. Looked up from germline, CDR1 is SGHTA and CDR2 is FQGNSA. The CDR3 contains 15 residues. Germline trimming cut 2 bases from V and 1 base from J; bases unmatched to any gene: 0.

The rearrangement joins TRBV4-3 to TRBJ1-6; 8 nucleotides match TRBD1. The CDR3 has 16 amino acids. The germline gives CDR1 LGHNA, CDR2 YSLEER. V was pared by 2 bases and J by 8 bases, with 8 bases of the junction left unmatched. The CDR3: CASSQLTQGAYSPLHF. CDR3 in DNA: TGCGCCAGCAGCCAACTCACCCAGGGGGCTTATTCACCCCTCCACTTT.